The 16 T cell receptor beta chains listed next were all sequenced from one sample in a study of prognosis after radiotherapy for stage I lung cancer. By two-round multiplex PCR, the TCR beta CDR3 was amplified from genomic DNA. Gene-specific primers for each TRBV and TRBJ gene drove first-round PCR. TCRdb ran MiXCR on the multiplex PCR reads and lists one entry per CDR3 protein. The sample lists about 16,000 distinct CDR3 sequences, less than 55% occurring once. The starting material was PBMCs, obtained before or after stereotactic body radiation therapy (not recorded which). All receptors come from a donor over 45 with non-small cell lung cancer.

This clonotype was seen once. This likely traces to a read error, being one base from a far larger clone. The V and J genes are TRBV6-4 and TRBJ2-7; no reliable D call. V was trimmed by 3 bases and J by 1 base, leaving 7 bases between them. Germline CDR1 is MRHNA and CDR2 is SNTAGT. CDR3 length: 13 amino acids. Written as DNA, the CDR3 is TGTGCCAGCAGTGATTTGTGTTCCTACGAGCAGTACTTC. It is translated as CASSDLCSYEQYF.

The chain combines TRBV4-1 with TRBJ1-4; D not resolved. CDR3 size: 20 residues. Trimming took 0 bases from V and 0 from J, leaving 20 bases between them. CDR1 is MGHRA, CDR2 YSYEKL, per germline. CDR3 in DNA: TGCGCCAGCAGCCAAGATGCTTGGAACATAAGTTTTGCAACTAATGAAAAACTGTTTTTT. This gives the protein CASSQDAWNISFATNEKLFF.

For this clonotype: It differs at one base from a far larger clone, so likely a read error. The chain uses TRBV6-9 and TRBJ2-5, with unresolved D. The V end was cut by 3 bases, the J end by 1 base, with 15 bases between. Germline assignment: CDR1 MNHGY and CDR2 SVAAGI. CDR3 length: 16 amino acids. The CDR3 nucleotides read TGTGCCAGCAGTTACAACTTTAGGAGAGGCCAAGAGACCCAGTACTTC. It is translated as CASSYNFRRGQETQYF.

The chain is built from TRBV6-4 and TRBJ1-5; D remains ambiguous. Germline CDR1 is MRHNA and CDR2 is SNTAGT. The V end lost 6 bases, the J end lost 5 bases, and 8 bases lay between the germline ends. The CDR3 covers 12 residues. The CDR3 sequence is CASRVEDQPQHF. For the CDR3, the DNA is TGTGCCAGCAGGGTGGAGGATCAGCCCCAGCATTTT.

Many counts were recorded for this clonotype. The rearrangement joins TRBV5-1 to TRBJ2-3; 7 bases fit TRBD1. Germline CDR1 reads SGHRS; CDR2 reads YFSETQ. J lost 4 bases, V lost 7 bases, and 9 bases had no gene match. The CDR3 covers 14 residues. In nucleotides, the CDR3 is TGCGCCAGCTCTACCGGGACAGTCGCAGATACGCAGTATTTT. It encodes CASSTGTVADTQYF.

This clonotype was seen repeatedly, ten times or more. A read error may produce the germline difference seen at one junction end. The chain combines TRBV7-7 with TRBJ2-1; weak D call: TRBD2 (5 bases). Looked up from germline, CDR1 is SSHAT and CDR2 is FNYEAQ (reference sequence). The CDR3 loop spans 16 amino acids. The CDR3 DNA reads TGTGCTAGCAGCTGGTCTTTCGGGGACTCCTACAATGAGCAGTTCTTC. Protein product: CASSWSFGDSYNEQFF.

The genes are TRBV20-1 and TRBJ2-1; D is perhaps TRBD2 (5 bases). V gave up 6 bases and J gave up 6 bases, with 15 bases separating them. Germline V lookup: CDR1 DFQATT, CDR2 SNEGSKA (reference sequence). The CDR3 sequence is 13 residues long. The CDR3 loop reads CSATGKAVNEQFF. The CDR3 region has the DNA TGCAGTGCCACCGGGAAGGCTGTCAATGAGCAGTTCTTC.

This clonotype was observed at least ten times. The J gene is TRBJ2-1, the V gene TRBV10-3; D is tentatively TRBD1 or TRBD2 (5 bases each). There are 15 residues in the CDR3. V was cut by 3 bases and J by 2 bases, with 11 bases left in between. In germline, CDR1 is ENHRY, CDR2 SYGVKD. This chain's CDR3 is CAISDRDPAYNEQFF. The DNA for the CDR3 is TGTGCCATCAGTGACCGGGACCCAGCCTACAATGAGCAGTTCTTC.

The chain uses TRBV7-2 and TRBJ2-5, with TRBD2 matching 11 bases. V lost 3 bases and J lost 4; bases outside the gene matches: 19. The germline V gene has CDR1 SGHTA and CDR2 FQGNSA. The CDR3 sequence is 20 residues long. In DNA form, the CDR3 reads TGTGCCAGCAGCTTTAACCCCACTAGCGGGAGTGCCGGGGTTGCAGAGACCCAGTACTTC. Protein sequence: CASSFNPTSGSAGVAETQYF.

Notes on this clonotype: This may be a read error, as it is one base from a much larger clone. This chain uses TRBV11-2 with TRBJ2-7, with TRBD2 identical over 9 bases. The CDR3 sequence is 16 residues long. Germline V gene sequence: CDR1 SGHAT, CDR2 FQNNGV. V lost 10 bases, J lost 5 bases, and 18 bases stayed unmatched. CDR3 DNA: TGTGCCACTACCAAAGGGGGGGGCGGGAGGGCCAACGAGCAGTACTTC. Translated: CATTKGGGGRANEQYF.

To note about this clonotype: Its ends do not fully match the called genes, so a read error is possible. V usage is TRBV3-1 and J usage is TRBJ1-2, with D uncertain. The CDR3 extends over 15 amino acids. Germline lookup yields CDR1 LGHDT and CDR2 YNNKEL (reference sequence). The CDR3 region is CANSQRWSTLYGYTF. As DNA, the CDR3 is TGTGCCAACAGCCAGAGGTGGTCCACACTCTATGGCTACACCTTC.

CDR3 loop: CASSWRTGTGGDEQYF. DNA of the CDR3: TGTGCCAGCAGTTGGAGAACCGGGACGGGGGGCGACGAGCAGTACTTC. V usage is TRBV6-5 and J usage is TRBJ2-7; TRBD2 might be the D (7 bases). This CDR3 has 16 amino acids. The V gene's germline CDR1 is MNHEY and CDR2 SVGAGI. Trimming took 4 bases from V and 5 from J, leaving 21 bases between them.

The V and J genes are TRBV6-1 and TRBJ1-3; D not resolved. V lost 6 bases and J lost 0, with 12 bases in between. The CDR3 has 15 amino acids. CDR1 is MNHNS and CDR2 is SASEGT in the germline V gene. The CDR3 sequence is CASRSQIDSGNTIYF. CDR3 DNA sequence: TGTGCCAGCAGATCACAGATTGACTCTGGAAACACCATATATTTT.

Ten or more counts support this clonotype. The genes are TRBV5-1 and TRBJ1-1, with a possible D match to TRBD1 (6 bases). The length of the CDR3 is 15 residues. Germline CDR1 reads SGHRS; CDR2 reads YFSETQ. Between the trimmed V and J ends, which lost 4 bases and 1 base, there was a span of 14 bases. The CDR3 nucleotides read TGCGCCAGCAGCCTAGGGGGGGCAAGGAACACTGAAGCTTTCTTT. This encodes CASSLGGARNTEAFF.

This clonotype was detected many times. The CDR3 DNA is TGCAGTGCTACATTATTGGGGGCGACCGGGGAGCTGTTTTTT. It is translated as CSATLLGATGELFF. The chain uses TRBV20-1 and TRBJ2-2; D is possibly TRBD1 (6 bases). The CDR3 has 14 residues. Germline loops: CDR1 DFQATT, CDR2 SNEGSKA (reference sequence). V was cut by 4 bases and J by 5 bases, with 14 bases left in between.

This clonotype occurred many times. The rearrangement links TRBV5-1 to TRBJ2-4; TRBD1 might be the D (6 bases). Germline V lookup: CDR1 SGHRS, CDR2 YFSETQ. The CDR3 consists of 15 residues. Trimming took 0 bases from V and 7 from J, leaving 14 bases between them. For the CDR3, the DNA is TGCGCCAGCAGCTTGGATGGATATCAGGGGAACATTCAGTACTTC. The encoded protein is CASSLDGYQGNIQYF.